The 9 T cell receptor beta chains in this list originate from one sample, sequenced in a study of blood T cell repertoires in COVID-19. Sequenced by immunoSEQ multiplex PCR; TCRdb stores in-frame clones only, minus some. The repertoire holds roughly 230,000 clones, around 87% seen once, with 2% to 2.5% in the top ten. Sequencing was performed on peripheral blood. The source is a woman aged 55-69 years with COVID-19, enrolled during active disease.

V usage is TRBV29-1 and J usage is TRBJ1-1; D remains ambiguous. Trimming removed 3 bases from V and 2 bases from J, with 10 bases in between. The CDR3 has 13 residues. Germline loops: CDR1 SQVTM, CDR2 ANQGSEA. CDR3 amino acids: CSVEVGRNTEAFF. The CDR3 DNA sequence: TGCAGCGTTGAGGTTGGGAGAAACACTGAAGCTTTCTTT. Filled out from reference TRBV29-1 and TRBJ1-1, the complete variable domain reads SAVISQKPSRDICQRGTSLTIQCQVDSQVTMMFWYRQQPGQSLTLIATANQGSEATYESGFVIDKFPISRPNLTFSTLTVSNMSPEDSSIYLCSVEVGRNTEAFFGQGTRLTVV.

The V and J genes are TRBV6-2 or TRBV6-3 and TRBJ1-5; D may be TRBD1 (6 bases). The germline V and J ends were trimmed by 6 bases and 6 bases, with 15 bases remaining between them. Germline-derived CDR1 and CDR2 are MNHEY and SVGEGT. This CDR3 has 14 amino acids. CDR3 region: CASSDAGGIQPQHF. The CDR3 DNA is TGTGCCAGCAGCGATGCTGGGGGCATTCAGCCCCAGCATTTT.

This chain joins TRBV6-6 and TRBJ2-2; 11 bases fit TRBD2. Per the germline V gene, CDR1 is MNHNY and CDR2 is SVGAGI (reference sequence). The junction had 4 bases not matched to a gene; V was cut back by 8 bases and J by 5 bases. The CDR3 has 14 residues. Written as DNA, the CDR3 is TGTGCCAGCCAAACTAGCGGGGGAACCGGGGAGCTGTTTTTT. Translated, it gives CASQTSGGTGELFF.

The chain carries TRBV29-1 and TRBJ2-7; TRBD1 agrees at 10 bases. After removal of 7 bases from V and 3 bases from J, the junction contained 6 bases not matched to a gene. The CDR3 is made up of 13 amino acids. Germline V gene sequence: CDR1 SQVTM, CDR2 ANQGSEA. CDR3: CSAGGQGRYEQYF. The DNA for the CDR3 is TGCAGCGCCGGGGGACAGGGGCGCTACGAGCAGTACTTC.

This sequence joins TRBV5-4 and TRBJ2-7; D is unclear. Trimming shortened V by 1 base and J by 7 bases, and 12 bases separated the two germline ends. Germline V gives CDR1 SGHNT, CDR2 YYREEE (reference sequence). This CDR3 region has 13 residues. CDR3 amino acids: CASSLMSSEEQYF. For the CDR3, the DNA is TGTGCCAGCAGCTTGATGAGCTCCGAGGAGCAGTACTTC.

This chain links TRBV2 with TRBJ1-2; D is unresolved. This CDR3 region has 12 residues. The germline gives CDR1 SNHLY, CDR2 FYNNEI. The V and J ends lost 3 bases and 7 bases respectively, with 9 bases between them. CDR3 sequence: CASSDPFSGYTF. CDR3 DNA: TGTGCCAGCAGTGACCCATTTAGTGGCTACACCTTC.

This chain uses TRBV29-1 with TRBJ1-2, with 7 bases identical to TRBD1. The CDR3 sequence is 14 residues long. The germline gives CDR1 SQVTM, CDR2 ANQGSEA. With V trimmed by 7 bases and J by 2 bases, 10 bases remained unmatched. Here the CDR3 DNA reads TGCAGCGCTGTGGGGGACAGCGCGAACTATGGCTACACCTTC. It yields the protein CSAVGDSANYGYTF.

The chain is built from TRBV25-1 and TRBJ2-3; TRBD1 agrees at 7 bases. This CDR3 is built from 15 residues. Germline CDR1 is MGHDK and CDR2 is SYGVNS. V lost 3 bases to trimming and J lost 2 bases; unmatched junction nucleotides: 5. The CDR3 coding sequence is TGTGCCAGCAGTGACTCGGGACAGCCCACAGATACGCAGTATTTT. The encoded protein is CASSDSGQPTDTQYF.

The chain couples TRBV4-1 to TRBJ1-2; possibly TRBD1 for D (5 bases). V lost 0 bases and J lost 4, with 21 bases in between. The CDR3 is 18 amino acids. The V gene's germline CDR1 is MGHRA and CDR2 YSYEKL. CDR3 bases: TGCGCCAGCAGCCAAGATCTTGCAGGGATTGCGCTCGGCTATGGCTACACCTTC. Protein: CASSQDLAGIALGYGYTF.